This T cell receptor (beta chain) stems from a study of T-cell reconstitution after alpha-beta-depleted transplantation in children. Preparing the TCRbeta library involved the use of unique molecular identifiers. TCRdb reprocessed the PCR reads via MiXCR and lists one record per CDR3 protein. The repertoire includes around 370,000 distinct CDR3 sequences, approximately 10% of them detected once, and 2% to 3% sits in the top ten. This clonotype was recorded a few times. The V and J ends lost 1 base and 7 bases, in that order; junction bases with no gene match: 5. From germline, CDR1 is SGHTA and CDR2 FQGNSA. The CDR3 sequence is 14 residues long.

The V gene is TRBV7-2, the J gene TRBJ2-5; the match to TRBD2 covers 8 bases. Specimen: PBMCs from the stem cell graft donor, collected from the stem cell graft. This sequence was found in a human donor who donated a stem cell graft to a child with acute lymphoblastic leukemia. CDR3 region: CASSLVGTSGTQYF. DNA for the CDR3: TGTGCCAGCAGCTTAGTAGGGACTAGTGGGACCCAGTACTTC.